A selection of T cell receptor beta chains follows, all from one sample in a study of cytomegalovirus exposure and HLA in healthy donors. Clones were read by immunoSEQ multiplex PCR, and TCRdb kept only the in-frame ones, dropping some. The table shows fewer than 250,000 clones, with around 86% occurring only once. Material: PBMCs. All receptors derive from a woman aged 18-29 years in good health and CMV-seropositive. The CDR3 runs from the conserved cysteine through the conserved F or W. The D gene is left open where the match is weak. A clone size is listed for some rows: how often the clone was seen (once, few, many), or a class if it is expanded.

d_gene	v_gene	abundance	len	j_gene	CDR3aa	CDR3nt
.	TRBV18	.	15	TRBJ2-5	CASSPPIAAGETQYF	TGTGCCAGCTCACCACCGATCGCCGCGGGCGAGACCCAGTACTTC
.	TRBV7-9	.	14	TRBJ1-1	CASSPRGEYTEAFF	TGTGCCAGCAGCCCGCGCGGGGAGTACACTGAAGCTTTCTTT
TRBD1	TRBV30	.	16	TRBJ2-1	CAWSVGHRDSYNEQFF	TGTGCCTGGAGTGTGGGGCACCGGGACAGCTACAATGAGCAGTTCTTC
.	TRBV4-1	.	11	TRBJ1-3	CASSQLYTIYF	TGCGCCAGCAGCCAACTGTACACCATATATTTT
.	TRBV5-1	.	15	TRBJ2-7	CASSSNADFSYEQYF	TGCGCCAGCAGCTCAAATGCGGACTTCTCCTACGAGCAGTACTTC
TRBD2	TRBV5-1	.	20	TRBJ2-2	CASSLEPDTSSGRNTGELFF	TGCGCCAGCAGCTTGGAACCAGATACCTCTAGCGGGAGGAACACCGGGGAGCTGTTTTTT
TRBD1	TRBV15	.	18	TRBJ2-2	CATSGSGTGGPNTGELFF	TGTGCCACCAGCGGTTCCGGGACAGGGGGGCCTAACACCGGGGAGCTGTTTTTT
.	TRBV2	.	14	TRBJ1-5	CASSSLRDNQPQHF	TGTGCCAGCAGCTCTCTCAGGGATAATCAGCCCCAGCATTTT
TRBD1	TRBV30	.	14	TRBJ1-2	CAWNTPGGASGYTF	TGTGCCTGGAACACCCCAGGGGGCGCGTCTGGCTACACCTTC
.	TRBV6-1	once	14	TRBJ2-6	CASSATSGANVLTF	TGTGCCAGCAGTGCTACCTCTGGGGCCAACGTCCTGACTTTC
TRBD2	TRBV27	.	16	TRBJ2-7	CASSFRLAGELYEQYF	TGTGCCAGCAGTTTTCGACTAGCGGGAGAACTTTACGAGCAGTACTTC
.	TRBV4-1	once	14	TRBJ2-7	CASSLAASTYEQYF	TGCGCCAGCAGCCTTGCAGCGAGTACCTACGAGCAGTACTTC
TRBD2	TRBV27	.	16	TRBJ2-4	CASSPTSSGSWYIQYF	TGTGCCAGCAGTCCTACTTCTAGCGGGAGCTGGTACATTCAGTACTTC
.	TRBV10-1	.	15	TRBJ2-2	CASSPERGRTGELFF	TGCGCCAGCTCTCCGGAAAGAGGGAGGACCGGGGAGCTGTTTTTT
.	TRBV28	few	12	TRBJ1-5	CASRVGGQPQHF	TGTGCCAGCAGAGTCGGCGGACAGCCCCAGCATTTT
.	TRBV21-1	.	15	TRBJ2-7	CASRHTSGDSYEQYF	TGTGCCAGCAGGCATACTAGCGGTGACTCCTACGAGCAGTACTTC
.	TRBV25-1	.	16	TRBJ2-1	CASSEQLAGIDNEQFF	TGTGCCAGCAGTGAACAGTTGGCAGGGATCGACAATGAGCAGTTCTTC
TRBD2	TRBV5-6	.	18	TRBJ2-3	CASSLGPGLAGPTDTQYF	TGTGCCAGCAGCTTGGGGCCTGGACTAGCGGGTCCCACAGATACGCAGTATTTT
TRBD2	TRBV18	.	17	TRBJ2-1	CASSPRSREGLGNEQFF	TGTGCCAGCTCACCAAGGTCGCGGGAGGGCCTCGGCAATGAGCAGTTCTTC
TRBD1	TRBV19	.	15	TRBJ2-6	CASTQGAYGANVLTF	TGTGCCAGTACGCAGGGGGCTTATGGGGCCAACGTCCTGACTTTC
.	TRBV4-1	once	15	TRBJ2-7	CASSQDRTASYEQYF	TGCGCCAGCAGCCAAGACAGGACAGCCTCCTACGAGCAGTACTTC
TRBD1	TRBV27	.	17	TRBJ2-5	CASSSQPRDSLQETQYF	TGTGCCAGCAGTTCCCAGCCCCGGGACAGCCTTCAAGAGACCCAGTACTTC
TRBD1	TRBV5-1	.	14	TRBJ2-7	CASTPGTGGYEQYF	TGCGCCAGCACCCCCGGGACAGGGGGCTACGAGCAGTACTTC
.	TRBV27	once	16	TRBJ2-3	CASRPIRDIGADTQYF	TGTGCCAGCAGGCCAATCAGGGATATCGGCGCAGATACGCAGTATTTT
TRBD2	TRBV2	few	15	TRBJ2-7	CASSEVAGLLYEQYF	TGTGCCAGCAGTGAGGTAGCGGGACTTCTCTACGAGCAGTACTTC
TRBD2	TRBV4-1	.	17	TRBJ2-5	CASSQDDWREGQETQYF	TGCGCCAGCAGCCAAGACGACTGGCGGGAGGGGCAAGAGACCCAGTACTTC
.	TRBV6-5	.	14	TRBJ1-1	CASSTTGTNTEAFF	TGTGCCAGCAGTACCACAGGGACGAACACTGAAGCTTTCTTT
TRBD1	TRBV5-1	.	18	TRBJ2-5	CASSFSPGQGWGQETQYF	TGCGCCAGCAGCTTTTCCCCCGGACAGGGGTGGGGGCAAGAGACCCAGTACTTC
.	TRBV28	.	13	TRBJ1-1	CASSQVGDTEAFF	TGTGCCAGCAGCCAGGTAGGGGACACTGAAGCTTTCTTT
TRBD1	TRBV28	.	17	TRBJ2-1	CASRTGGPTTDYNEQFF	TGTGCCAGCAGGACAGGGGGCCCTACCACCGATTACAATGAGCAGTTCTTC
.	TRBV9	.	14	TRBJ2-7	CASSVGGVSYEQYF	TGTGCCAGCAGCGTAGGGGGGGTGTCCTACGAGCAGTACTTC
TRBD2	TRBV28	.	19	TRBJ2-4	CASSLLRLAGDSTKNIQYF	TGTGCCAGCAGTTTATTGCGTCTAGCGGGAGATTCGACCAAAAACATTCAGTACTTC
.	TRBV5-1	.	15	TRBJ2-1	CASSLANSPDNEQFF	TGCGCCAGCAGCTTGGCTAACTCCCCCGACAATGAGCAGTTCTTC
.	TRBV5-8	.	20	TRBJ1-5	CASSLLVGTGRDFSNQPQHF	TGTGCCAGCAGCTTGTTGGTTGGAACAGGGAGAGATTTTAGCAATCAGCCCCAGCATTTT
.	TRBV9	.	15	TRBJ1-3	CASSGGESSGNTIYF	TGTGCCAGCAGCGGAGGTGAGAGCTCTGGAAACACCATATATTTT
.	TRBV7-9	few	12	TRBJ1-1	CASSYMNTEAFF	TGTGCCAGCAGCTACATGAACACTGAAGCTTTCTTT
TRBD2	TRBV27	.	16	TRBJ2-3	CASRPLGLAGTDTQYF	TGTGCCAGCAGGCCCCTGGGACTAGCGGGCACAGATACGCAGTATTTT
.	TRBV30	.	15	TRBJ2-1	CAWSGGLSSYNEQFF	TGTGCCTGGAGTGGAGGTCTGAGCTCCTACAATGAGCAGTTCTTC
TRBD2	TRBV18	once	15	TRBJ2-3	CASSPKSGRTDTQYF	TGTGCCAGCTCACCCAAGAGCGGGAGGACAGATACGCAGTATTTT
.	TRBV9	.	16	TRBJ2-1	CASSVGGLPESHEQFF	TGTGCCAGCAGCGTAGGGGGACTCCCAGAAAGCCATGAGCAGTTCTTC
TRBD1	TRBV28	.	16	TRBJ1-5	CASSLRQGVKNQPQHF	TGTGCCAGCAGTCTCCGACAGGGAGTAAAGAATCAGCCCCAGCATTTT
TRBD2	TRBV7-8	.	15	TRBJ2-7	CASSRSGGPSYEQYF	TGTGCCAGCAGCAGGTCGGGGGGGCCCTCCTACGAGCAGTACTTC